This TCR beta chain is drawn from a study of tumor and adjacent non-tumor tissue in lung cancer. For the study at large: Histology: eleven to twelve adenocarcinoma, a couple of squamous cell carcinoma, 1 small cell lung cancer.

CDR1 and CDR2 (germline): SGHNT, YENEEA. The CDR3 totals 12 residues. Study observations and caveats: Normal lung showed higher cumulative top 100 clone frequency than tumor.

The library came from three nested PCR rounds adapted from ARM-PCR protocols. TCRdb reprocessed the multiplex PCR reads with MiXCR, giving one entry per CDR3 protein. The data show tens of thousands of distinct CDR3 sequences, 76% seen once. In regard to this clonotype: Its antigen is as yet unknown. Just one base apart from a much larger clone, this may be a read error.

The template was RNA from unsorted bulk tissue. The normal lung tissue was taken more than 3 cm from the tumor edge. Between August and November 2014, newly diagnosed, chemotherapy-naive lung cancer patients underwent thoracic surgery in China. The sequence was collected from a man in his sixties or seventies with non-small cell lung cancer. The chain joins TRBV11-3 to TRBJ2-5; D may be TRBD2 (5 bases). The sequenced sample consisted of distant non-tumor lung tissue. CDR3 DNA sequence: TGTGCCAGCAGCGCCCTTGGGGAGACCCAGAACTTC. Translated, it gives CASSALGETQNF.